A selection of T cell receptor beta chains follows, all from one sample in a study of blood T cell repertoires in COVID-19. Clones were read by immunoSEQ multiplex PCR, and TCRdb kept only the in-frame ones, dropping some. Of 300,000 to 400,000 clones in the sample, 85% were seen once. The material sequenced was PBMCs or T cells enriched from blood (not recorded which). Receptors were obtained from a woman aged 25 to 45 who had been exposed to COVID-19. Each CDR3 is given with its conserved first and last residue.

v_gene: TRBV13; j_gene: TRBJ2-1; CDR3aa: CASTRLAGSQPSFLGQFF
v_gene: TRBV15; j_gene: TRBJ1-4; CDR3aa: CATSRDFQGGDEKLFF
v_gene: TRBV5-4; j_gene: TRBJ2-5; CDR3aa: CASSLVPKETQYF
v_gene: TRBV20-1; j_gene: TRBJ2-5; CDR3aa: CSARQRETQYF
v_gene: TRBV7-9; j_gene: TRBJ1-2; CDR3aa: CASSSQGQGTNYGYTF
v_gene: TRBV15; j_gene: TRBJ1-1; CDR3aa: CATRLMNTEAFF
v_gene: TRBV27; j_gene: TRBJ1-6; CDR3aa: CASSLISVNSPLHF
v_gene: TRBV14; j_gene: TRBJ1-2; CDR3aa: CASSQVLGQGSFGYTF
v_gene: TRBV9; j_gene: TRBJ2-3; CDR3aa: CASSVVGGRSDTQYF
v_gene: TRBV4-1; j_gene: TRBJ2-7; CDR3aa: CASSGHLGTGAYEQYF
v_gene: TRBV5-6; j_gene: TRBJ2-7; CDR3aa: CASSLALGVEQYF
v_gene: TRBV29-1; j_gene: TRBJ2-3; CDR3aa: CSVEGQGQADTQYF
v_gene: TRBV3-1/TRBV3-2; j_gene: TRBJ2-4; CDR3aa: CASSSGLIAKNIQYF
v_gene: TRBV5-6; j_gene: TRBJ2-3; CDR3aa: CASSRLRGVDTQYF
v_gene: TRBV7-8; j_gene: TRBJ1-6; CDR3aa: CASSFLLGRANNSPLHF
v_gene: TRBV7-9; j_gene: TRBJ1-4; CDR3aa: CASSAHGTATNEKLFF
v_gene: TRBV6-4; j_gene: TRBJ2-2; CDR3aa: CARGVNTGELFF
v_gene: TRBV7-9; j_gene: TRBJ1-2; CDR3aa: CASSPGTGHYGYTF
v_gene: TRBV24-1; j_gene: TRBJ2-2; CDR3aa: CATSPRTGGARDGELFF
v_gene: TRBV27; j_gene: TRBJ1-4; CDR3aa: CASSPRTGKDEKLFF
v_gene: TRBV14; j_gene: TRBJ1-1; CDR3aa: CASSQGTGMVTFF
v_gene: TRBV12-3/TRBV12-4; j_gene: TRBJ2-2; CDR3aa: CASSLARVGELFF
v_gene: TRBV7-2; j_gene: TRBJ2-2; CDR3aa: CASSARQGTGELFF
v_gene: TRBV2; j_gene: TRBJ2-3; CDR3aa: CASSEAQATYTDTQYF
v_gene: TRBV5-8; j_gene: TRBJ2-1; CDR3aa: CASSSAVASYNEQFF
v_gene: TRBV25-1; j_gene: TRBJ2-5; CDR3aa: CASSALLAGEETQYF
v_gene: TRBV9; j_gene: TRBJ2-1; CDR3aa: CASSVARGFNNEQFF
v_gene: TRBV28; j_gene: TRBJ2-3; CDR3aa: CASKAGYSTDTQYF
v_gene: TRBV28; j_gene: TRBJ2-5; CDR3aa: CASSILAPNQETQYF
v_gene: TRBV30; j_gene: TRBJ1-5; CDR3aa: CAWSVWDTGQPQHF
v_gene: TRBV6-5; j_gene: TRBJ2-2; CDR3aa: CASTDRVNTGELFF
v_gene: TRBV5-6; j_gene: TRBJ2-3; CDR3aa: CASSSPSLAGGYTDTQYF
v_gene: TRBV27; j_gene: TRBJ2-2; CDR3aa: CASSVFKGQGLGLAGELFF
v_gene: TRBV19; j_gene: TRBJ2-7; CDR3aa: CASSIRRDGTYEQYF
v_gene: TRBV4-3; j_gene: TRBJ2-7; CDR3aa: CASSLRNSEQYF
v_gene: TRBV28; j_gene: TRBJ1-2; CDR3aa: CASSLWALRDRGRGYTF
v_gene: TRBV6-2/TRBV6-3; j_gene: TRBJ2-5; CDR3aa: CASSFRVRSSGGAFPETQYF
v_gene: TRBV28; j_gene: TRBJ2-4; CDR3aa: CASSLGGSGNIQYF
v_gene: TRBV19; j_gene: TRBJ2-3; CDR3aa: CASSRADTQYF
v_gene: TRBV30; j_gene: TRBJ1-2; CDR3aa: CAWTSGQFYGYTF
v_gene: TRBV11-2; j_gene: TRBJ2-5; CDR3aa: CASSGRQETQYF
v_gene: TRBV19; j_gene: TRBJ2-1; CDR3aa: CASSAPSGTKKQFF
v_gene: TRBV7-2; j_gene: TRBJ2-7; CDR3aa: CASSSQGYEQYF
v_gene: TRBV5-1; j_gene: TRBJ2-5; CDR3aa: CASSEDSQETQYF
v_gene: TRBV5-1; j_gene: TRBJ2-1; CDR3aa: CASSPGTSVYNEQFF
v_gene: TRBV18; j_gene: TRBJ1-3; CDR3aa: CASSPGQGSGNTIYF
v_gene: TRBV13; j_gene: TRBJ2-1; CDR3aa: CASSPRLLYNEQFF